The source of this TCR beta chain is a study of Ad26.COV2.S vaccination and SARS-CoV-2 variants. Study background: In the study, Ad26.COV2.S was injected intramuscularly once, or twice 56 days apart. Study-level points and caveats: TCR breadth and depth estimates may have understated total T cell responses. Once vaccination had occurred, spike-specific CD8+ and CD4+ T cell responses reportedly showed substantial breadth.

The data were produced by immunoSEQ multiplex PCR, yet TCRdb's version contains in-frame clones alone and is incomplete. The data show fewer than 800,000 clones, 89% seen once. From germline, CDR1 is SEHNR and CDR2 FQNEAQ (reference sequence). The CDR3 length is 17 residues. The V gene lost 0 bases and the J gene lost 4 bases, with 18 bases spanning the gap. Remarks on this clone: Its matching antigen is unknown.

The treatment is: 19 received Ad26.COV2.S at low or high dose, single or two shots; 5 received placebo; per-sample allocation not given. Sampling was performed 63 days after the first vaccine or placebo injection. In Boston, an adult donor aged 18-55 years took part. Sequencing used peripheral blood, obtained in a trial of Ad26.COV2.S vaccine versus placebo. This chain uses TRBV7-9 with TRBJ1-2; D not certain. The sequence was collected from a person between 18 and 65 years old who received the Ad26.COV2.S COVID-19 vaccine or a placebo. The CDR3 bases are TGTGCCAGCAGCTTAGCGGCCCCTTACTTTTCCCCCTATGGCTACACCTTC. Its translation is CASSLAAPYFSPYGYTF. The whole variable domain, remainder taken from reference TRBV7-9 and TRBJ1-2, is DTGVSQNPRHKITKRGQNVTFRCDPISEHNRLYWYRQTLGQGPEFLTYFQNEAQLEKSRLLSDRFSAERPKGSFSTLEIQRTEQGDSAMYLCASSLAAPYFSPYGYTFGSGTRLTVV.